This entry features one T cell receptor beta chain sequence. Its antigen is unknown. The record originates from a study of early T cells in non-severe SARS-CoV-2 infection. Across the study: Chains from this unsorted whole-blood bulk RNA could not be paired.

Each single cDNA molecule received a unique molecular identifier. Each CDR3 protein gets one entry after TCRdb re-called the 5' RACE reads with MiXCR. The repertoire has about 56,000 distinct CDR3 sequences, about 16% of them found once; the top ten carry approximately 4%. Findings of the study overall: Using VDJdb, the matching emphasized anti-spike CD8 responses while missing private and CD4 specificities.

Germline V gene data show CDR1 as SGHNT and CDR2 as YYREEE (reference sequence). V dropped 0 bases and J dropped 2; count of bases not matched to a gene: 3. This CDR3 has 15 residues. This receptor was taken from an adult who was a healthcare worker with PCR-confirmed SARS-CoV-2 infection or an uninfected control (not recorded which). This sequence joins TRBV5-4 and TRBJ2-3; TRBD1 matches at 7 bases. The source was whole blood, collected at baseline. CDR3 residues: CASSLDRGHTDTQYF. DNA for the CDR3: TGTGCCAGCAGCTTGGACAGGGGACACACAGATACGCAGTATTTT.